The sequence of this T cell receptor (beta chain) was determined in a study of monozygotic twins with inflammatory bowel disease. TCRdb derives one entry per CDR3 protein from the 5' RACE reads, leaving out DNA. This repertoire includes 400,000 to 500,000 distinct CDR3 sequences. The CDR3 contains 15 residues. The germline gives CDR1 DFQATT, CDR2 SNEGSKA (reference sequence). The sequence was collected from a human donor with ulcerative colitis or Crohn's disease, or a healthy co-twin of an affected twin (not recorded which). The chain employs TRBV20-1 and TRBJ2-3. Sequenced sample: blood. Here the CDR3 reads CSARDRRSNLDTQYF.